The 11 T cell receptor beta chains listed next were all sequenced from one sample in a study of cytomegalovirus exposure and HLA in healthy donors. With 60 Vbeta and 13 Jbeta primers, the PCR was carried out. Using immunoSEQ multiplex PCR, the repertoire was profiled, and TCRdb retains in-frame clones only, with some absent. The sample has 80,000 to 90,000 clones; roughly 80% are singletons. The sample was PBMCs. Receptors were obtained from a man aged 40-55 years in good health and CMV-seronegative.

The chain joins TRBV10-1 to TRBJ2-7; the match to TRBD2 covers 12 bases. V shed 4 bases, J shed 7 bases, and the junction held 5 bases outside the gene matches. The CDR3 is 14 amino acids. In germline, CDR1 is WNHNN, CDR2 SYGVQD (reference sequence). CDR3 DNA: TGCGCCAGCAGTGGACTAGCGGGAGTGGGTGAGCAGTACTTC. It is translated as CASSGLAGVGEQYF.

The J gene is TRBJ1-2, the V gene TRBV6-5; 7 bases align to TRBD1. Germline V gene lookup returns CDR1 MNHEY and CDR2 SVGAGI. The CDR3 is made up of 13 amino acids. J gave up 6 bases and V 5 bases, and 6 bases lay outside the gene matches. CDR3 DNA: TGTGCCAGCAGTCCTCAGGGGGGCGATGGCTACACCTTC. It yields the protein CASSPQGGDGYTF.

This rearrangement joins TRBV7-8 to TRBJ2-5; D ambiguous. The CDR3 loop spans 13 amino acids. The germline CDR1 and CDR2 sequences are SGHVS and FQNEAQ. V lost 1 base, J lost 2 bases, and 5 bases lay in between. DNA of the CDR3: TGTGCCAGCAGCTTAGGCAGTCAAGAGACCCAGTACTTC. It translates to CASSLGSQETQYF.

The genes are TRBV6-5 and TRBJ1-2; a possible D gene is TRBD1 (6 bases). V lost 0 bases and J lost 6, with 14 bases in between. CDR1 MNHEY and CDR2 SVGAGI come from the germline V gene. CDR3 length equals 15 residues. The CDR3 bases are TGTGCCAGCAGTTACTCGGTTTCAGGGGTGGATGGCTACACCTTC. Its translation: CASSYSVSGVDGYTF.

The chain has TRBV6-6 and TRBJ2-5; maybe TRBD1 (6 bases). Trimming removed 6 bases at V and 2 bases at J, with 10 bases between. The CDR3 is 13 residues long. Germline CDR1 and CDR2: MNHNY and SVGAGI (reference sequence). The CDR3 region is CASRPGHQETQYF. CDR3 coding DNA: TGTGCCAGCAGACCGGGACATCAAGAGACCCAGTACTTC.

The V gene is TRBV7-3, the J gene TRBJ1-1, with D possibly being TRBD1 (6 bases). Germline V gene lookup returns CDR1 SGHTA and CDR2 FQGTGA. V was cut by 6 bases and J by 3 bases, with 11 bases left in between. The CDR3 is 13 residues long. The CDR3 region has the DNA TGTGCCAGCAGGAACAGGGTTGACACTGAAGCTTTCTTT. It translates to CASRNRVDTEAFF.

This chain links TRBV5-1 with TRBJ2-7; the match to TRBD2 covers 14 bases. The CDR3 sequence is 16 residues long. Germline values: CDR1 SGHRS, CDR2 YFSETQ. J was trimmed by 5 bases and V by 3 bases; bases with no gene match: 7. CDR3 in amino acids: CASSSGLAGALDEQYF. The CDR3 DNA is TGCGCCAGCAGCTCGGGACTAGCGGGAGCATTGGACGAGCAGTACTTC.

The chain has TRBV29-1 and TRBJ2-3, with a weak D call TRBD2 (5 bases). The germline gives CDR1 SQVTM, CDR2 ANQGSEA. The CDR3 totals 15 residues. V lost 6 bases, J lost 0 bases, and 16 bases lay in between. CDR3 coding DNA: TGCAGCGTCCCTCCCGGAGGTTCTAGCACAGATACGCAGTATTTT. Encoded protein: CSVPPGGSSTDTQYF.

Relative to its sample, this clone is medium-sized. This sample also contains other DNA sequences that code for the same CDR3. V gene TRBV6-1 combines with J gene TRBJ1-5; D is perhaps TRBD1 (6 bases). CDR1 MNHNS and CDR2 SASEGT come from the germline V gene. Trimming took 6 bases from V and 3 from J, leaving 9 bases between them. This CDR3 has 13 amino acids. CDR3 region: CASSTGSNQPQHF. In nucleotides, the CDR3 is TGTGCCAGCAGCACAGGGTCCAATCAGCCCCAGCATTTT.

The chain combines TRBV19 with TRBJ2-2; tentatively, D is TRBD1 (5 bases). The CDR3 has 13 amino acids. Germline CDR1 and CDR2: LNHDA and SQIVND (reference sequence). V dropped 4 bases and J dropped 6 bases, with 9 bases sitting between them. CDR3: CASSTAGPGELFF. In DNA form, the CDR3 reads TGTGCCAGTAGTACCGCAGGGCCCGGGGAGCTGTTTTTT.

The V gene is TRBV15, the J gene TRBJ1-4; D gene ambiguous. Germline values: CDR1 LNHNV, CDR2 YYDKDF (reference sequence). V gave up 1 base and J gave up 5 bases, with 5 bases separating them. This CDR3 is built from 13 residues. The CDR3 protein is CATSRVQNEKLFF. CDR3 DNA sequence: TGTGCCACCAGCAGAGTCCAAAATGAAAAACTGTTTTTT.